The next 13 T cell receptor beta chains were all read from a single sample in a study of cytomegalovirus exposure and HLA in healthy donors. PCR was performed using 60 Vbeta and 13 Jbeta primers. Using immunoSEQ multiplex PCR, the repertoire was profiled, and TCRdb retains in-frame clones only, with some absent. The specimen's table records about 130,000 clones. The sample taken for sequencing was PBMCs. Source of these receptors: a woman in her fifties or sixties in good health and CMV-seronegative.

The chain employs TRBV12-5 and TRBJ1-3; 12 bases are shared with TRBD1. Germline V gene data show CDR1 as LGHNT and CDR2 as FRNRAP. The CDR3 extends over 17 amino acids. V was pared by 3 bases and J by 3 bases, with 6 bases of the junction left unmatched. CDR3: CASGFGDRGQSGNTIYF. DNA of the CDR3: TGTGCTAGTGGTTTTGGGGACAGGGGGCAAAGTGGAAACACCATATATTTT.

This rearrangement joins TRBV29-1 to TRBJ2-7; D uncertain. Trimming pared 6 bases from V and 2 bases from J, leaving 11 bases between. The CDR3 is made up of 12 amino acids. CDR1 and CDR2 (germline): SQVTM, ANQGSEA. Here the CDR3 reads CSVVNTAYEQYF. CDR3 nucleotides: TGCAGCGTCGTCAATACAGCCTACGAGCAGTACTTC.

The chain carries TRBV2 and TRBJ1-6; no firm D call. Germline CDR1 reads SNHLY; CDR2 reads FYNNEI. V gave up 5 bases and J gave up 17 bases, with 7 bases separating them. This CDR3 is built from 9 residues. The CDR3 here is CASSFPFHF. The CDR3 DNA reads TGTGCCAGCAGTTTCCCCTTCCACTTT.

The gene calls are TRBV6-1 and TRBJ1-5; no firm D call. CDR3 size: 14 residues. V gave up 3 bases and J gave up 7 bases, with 13 bases separating them. Germline V gene data show CDR1 as MNHNS and CDR2 as SASEGT. The CDR3 bases are TGTGCCAGCAGTGAGCGGGCAGCCGGACAGCCCCAGCATTTT. Translation: CASSERAAGQPQHF.

The V gene is TRBV19, the J gene TRBJ1-1, with no clear D. This CDR3 spans 13 amino acids. Trimming shortened V by 8 bases and J by 5 bases, and 15 bases separated the two germline ends. Germline V CDR1 and CDR2: LNHDA, SQIVND (reference sequence). The CDR3 region is CASARPSVTEAFF. Written as DNA, the CDR3 is TGTGCCAGTGCCCGGCCGAGCGTGACTGAAGCTTTCTTT. Complete variable domain (other parts from reference TRBV19 and TRBJ1-1): DGGITQSPKYLFRKEGQNVTLSCEQNLNHDAMYWYRQDPGQGLRLIYYSQIVNDFQKGDIAEGYSVSREKKESFPLTVTSAQKNPTAFYLCASARPSVTEAFFGQGTRLTVV.

The gene calls are TRBV7-9 and TRBJ2-7, with D perhaps TRBD2 (5 bases). CDR1 and CDR2 from the germline V gene are SEHNR and FQNEAQ (reference sequence). CDR3 length: 15 amino acids. With 5 bases removed from V and 3 bases from J, the gap between germline ends came to 17 bases. CDR3 sequence: CASSPGGVPIYEQYF. The CDR3 DNA reads TGTGCCAGCAGCCCCGGAGGTGTACCTATCTACGAGCAGTACTTC.

The J gene is TRBJ2-3, the V gene TRBV6-1; 9 nucleotides align to TRBD1. Unmatched junction bases numbered 7, after V lost 7 bases and J lost 2 bases. The CDR3 runs 15 residues. From germline, CDR1 is MNHNS and CDR2 SASEGT. The CDR3 protein is CASIPGTGTTDTQYF. The CDR3 DNA reads TGTGCCAGCATTCCCGGGACAGGGACCACAGATACGCAGTATTTT.

The chain carries TRBV19 and TRBJ1-5; D is uncertain. The V gene lost 7 bases and the J gene lost 2 bases, with 12 bases spanning the gap. This CDR3 spans 14 amino acids. Per the germline V gene, CDR1 is LNHDA and CDR2 is SQIVND (reference sequence). The DNA of the CDR3 is TGTGCCAGTAAGGTTTTCGGGGGCAATCAGCCCCAGCATTTT. It encodes CASKVFGGNQPQHF.

The chain links TRBV2 to TRBJ1-2; 8 bases are shared with TRBD1. The ends lost 1 base at V and 4 bases at J; junction bases unmatched: 2. Germline lookup yields CDR1 SNHLY and CDR2 FYNNEI. The CDR3 totals 14 residues. CDR3 nucleotide sequence: TGTGCCAGCAGTGAAGGGGACAGGAGCTATGGCTACACCTTC. It specifies CASSEGDRSYGYTF.

The V call is TRBV4-1, the J call TRBJ2-3; 7 bases map to TRBD1. The germline V gene has CDR1 MGHRA and CDR2 YSYEKL. V shed 4 bases, J shed 0 bases, and the junction held 1 base outside the gene matches. The CDR3 consists of 14 residues. CDR3 sequence reads: CASSLQGSTDTQYF. In DNA form, the CDR3 reads TGCGCCAGCAGCCTACAGGGGAGCACAGATACGCAGTATTTT.

In regard to this clone: This sample also contains other DNA sequences that code for the same CDR3. The rearrangement uses TRBV9 and TRBJ1-1; D is undetermined. CDR1 is SGDLS, CDR2 YYNGEE, per germline. The length of the CDR3 is 13 residues. The ends were cut back, 0 bases at V and 1 base at J, with 4 bases in the middle. The CDR3 loop reads CASSVAGNTEAFF. Here the CDR3 DNA reads TGTGCCAGCAGCGTAGCGGGGAACACTGAAGCTTTCTTT.

V is TRBV7-9 and J is TRBJ2-3, with 7 positions matching TRBD2. CDR1 and CDR2 (germline): SEHNR, FQNEAQ (reference sequence). Losses at the gene ends were 5 bases for V and 0 bases for J; bases not matched to a gene: 11. This CDR3 contains 17 residues. The CDR3 here is CASSLLRELVSTDTQYF. The CDR3 region has the DNA TGTGCCAGCAGCCTTTTGCGGGAGCTTGTGAGCACAGATACGCAGTATTTT.

The gene calls are TRBV15 and TRBJ2-7; 7 bases are a match to TRBD1. Germline V gives CDR1 LNHNV, CDR2 YYDKDF (reference sequence). Trimming removed 1 base from V and 1 base from J; junction bases left unmatched: 4. The CDR3 runs 15 residues. CDR3 region: CATSRGQGGSYEQYF. CDR3 nucleotides: TGTGCCACCAGCAGAGGACAGGGCGGTTCCTACGAGCAGTACTTC.